Below, 29 T cell receptor beta chains from the same sample are listed, as sequenced in a study of blood T cell repertoires in COVID-19. Here immunoSEQ multiplex PCR was the method, and the copy in TCRdb shows in-frame clones only, minus some. The table includes approximately 94,000 clones, roughly 79% detected once. Sequencing used peripheral blood. These receptors originate from a man aged 65-85 years with active or convalescent COVID-19.

This sequence joins TRBV7-9 and TRBJ2-7; maybe TRBD2 (5 bases). Looked up from germline, CDR1 is SEHNR and CDR2 is FQNEAQ (reference sequence). There are 13 residues in the CDR3. Trimming removed 5 bases at V and 3 bases at J, with 11 bases between. CDR3 region: CASSPGLNYEQYF. As DNA, the CDR3 is TGTGCCAGCAGCCCCGGACTGAACTACGAGCAGTACTTC. Drawing the rest from reference TRBV7-9 and TRBJ2-7, the complete variable domain is DTGVSQNPRHKITKRGQNVTFRCDPISEHNRLYWYRQTLGQGPEFLTYFQNEAQLEKSRLLSDRFSAERPKGSFSTLEIQRTEQGDSAMYLCASSPGLNYEQYFGPGTRLTVT.

The genes are TRBV5-4 and TRBJ1-6, with D possibly matching TRBD1 (6 bases). V was clipped by 4 bases and J by 0 bases, with 11 bases between them. Germline V gene sequence: CDR1 SGHNT, CDR2 YYREEE (reference sequence). The CDR3 spans 16 residues. The CDR3 region has the DNA TGTGCCAGCAGCAACGGACAGAGCTCCTATAATTCACCCCTCCACTTT. The encoded protein is CASSNGQSSYNSPLHF.

The V call is TRBV5-6, the J call TRBJ2-1; no reliable D call. Per germline, CDR1 SGHDT and CDR2 YYEEEE. Deletions cut 7 bases from V and 5 bases from J, with 10 bases between. The length of the CDR3 is 12 residues. CDR3 residues: CASGRTNNEQFF. The DNA for the CDR3 is TGTGCCAGCGGGCGAACAAACAATGAGCAGTTCTTC. Using reference TRBV5-6 and TRBJ2-1 for the parts outside the CDR3, the full variable domain is DAGVTQSPTHLIKTRGQQVTLRCSPKSGHDTVSWYQQALGQGPQFIFQYYEEEERQRGNFPDRFSGHQFPNYSSELNVNALLLGDSALYLCASGRTNNEQFFGPGTRLTVL.

The V and J genes are TRBV30 and TRBJ1-1, with D perhaps matching TRBD1 (5 bases). This CDR3 has 14 residues. Trimming removed 3 bases from V and 1 base from J, with 12 bases in between. Germline CDR1 GTSNPN, CDR2 SVGIG (reference sequence). CDR3 in DNA: TGTGCCTGGAGCGCAGGGCGTTCGAACACTGAAGCTTTCTTT. It specifies CAWSAGRSNTEAFF. The full variable domain, rest sourced from reference TRBV30 and TRBJ1-1, is SQTIHQWPATLVQPVGSPLSLECTVEGTSNPNLYWYRQAAGRGLQLLFYSVGIGQISSEVPQNLSASRPQDRQFILSSKKLLLSDSGFYLCAWSAGRSNTEAFFGQGTRLTVV.

The chain uses TRBV4-3 and TRBJ2-1; D is unclear. Trimming removed 0 bases at V and 9 bases at J, with 9 bases between. Germline loops: CDR1 LGHNA, CDR2 YSLEER. The CDR3 loop spans 13 amino acids. As DNA, the CDR3 is TGCGCCAGCAGCCAAGATTATGAGGCTGAGCAGTTCTTC. Translating gives CASSQDYEAEQFF.

This rearrangement joins TRBV7-6 to TRBJ2-5, with 9 bases identical to TRBD2. V lost 5 bases and J lost 2; bases outside the gene matches: 6. The CDR3 covers 15 residues. The germline gives CDR1 SGHVS, CDR2 FNYEAQ. In nucleotides, the CDR3 is TGTGCCAGCAGCCTTCTCCTAGCGGGGCAAGAGACCCAGTACTTC. Its translation is CASSLLLAGQETQYF.

The gene calls are TRBV5-5 and TRBJ2-2; no clear D. The CDR3 is 14 residues long. V was trimmed by 0 bases and J by 2 bases, leaving 5 bases between them. Germline V gives CDR1 SGHKS, CDR2 YYEKEE (reference sequence). CDR3 sequence: CASSLGPNTGELFF. The CDR3 nucleotides read TGTGCCAGCAGCTTGGGGCCCAACACCGGGGAGCTGTTTTTT.

The chain combines TRBV19 with TRBJ1-4; 8 bases line up with TRBD1. The CDR3 is 18 residues long. Looked up from germline, CDR1 is LNHDA and CDR2 is SQIVND (reference sequence). J lost 0 bases, V lost 10 bases, and 16 bases had no gene match. The CDR3 sequence: CATKKYWTGSATNEKLFF. CDR3 nucleotides: TGTGCCACCAAGAAGTATTGGACAGGGTCGGCAACTAATGAAAAACTGTTTTTT. Supplemented by reference TRBV19 and TRBJ1-4, the full variable domain reads DGGITQSPKYLFRKEGQNVTLSCEQNLNHDAMYWYRQDPGQGLRLIYYSQIVNDFQKGDIAEGYSVSREKKESFPLTVTSAQKNPTAFYLCATKKYWTGSATNEKLFFGSGTQLSVL.

This clone turned up a few times. This chain joins TRBV20-1 and TRBJ1-1; 9 positions match TRBD1. From germline, CDR1 is DFQATT and CDR2 SNEGSKA (reference sequence). This CDR3 spans 15 amino acids. V lost 3 bases and J lost 6; bases outside the gene matches: 11. CDR3 coding DNA: TGCAGTGCTAGTCCTGAACAGGGGGCGGAGGCTGAAGCTTTCTTT. Encoded protein: CSASPEQGAEAEAFF.

The CDR3 DNA follows: TGCGCCTCCTCCCAAGGGACTAGAGCAGATACGCAGTATTTT. Amino acids: CASSQGTRADTQYF. This sequence joins TRBV5-1 and TRBJ2-3, with 8 bases aligning to TRBD2. This CDR3 is built from 14 residues. Germline values: CDR1 SGHRS, CDR2 YFSETQ. V was pared by 10 bases and J by 4 bases, with 11 bases of the junction left unmatched.

This clone was counted only a few times. The gene calls are TRBV27 and TRBJ1-6, with 7 nucleotides matching TRBD1. Germline CDR1 MNHEY, CDR2 SMNVEV (reference sequence). The V gene end was trimmed by 6 bases and the J gene end by 7 bases; junction bases not matched to a gene: 6. This CDR3 has 14 amino acids. This CDR3 reads CASRWDSRNSPLHF. CDR3 sequence (DNA): TGTGCCAGCAGATGGGACAGCCGAAATTCACCCCTCCACTTT.

V gene TRBV5-1 combines with J gene TRBJ2-1; the D is unclear. Looked up from germline, CDR1 is SGHRS and CDR2 is YFSETQ. This CDR3 has 13 residues. The V and J ends lost 7 bases and 3 bases respectively, with 11 bases between them. The CDR3 region has the DNA TGCGCCAGCGGCCCAGACAACTACAATGAGCAGTTCTTC. This codes for CASGPDNYNEQFF.

In its sample, this clone was seen a few times. For the CDR3, the DNA is TGTGCCAGCACACAGGGAATACAGACTGAAGCTTTCTTT. As protein: CASTQGIQTEAFF. The rearrangement uses TRBV11-2 and TRBJ1-1; D is possibly TRBD1 (6 bases). In germline, CDR1 is SGHAT, CDR2 FQNNGV. V was pared by 7 bases and J by 5 bases, with 14 bases between. The CDR3 loop spans 13 amino acids. The whole variable domain, filled in from reference TRBV11-2 and TRBJ1-1, reads EAGVAQSPRYKIIEKRQSVAFWCNPISGHATLYWYQQILGQGPKLLIQFQNNGVVDDSQLPKDRFSAERLKGVDSTLKIQPAKLEDSAVYLCASTQGIQTEAFFGQGTRLTVV.

The sample holds one count of this clone. The junction departs from germline at one end; a sequencing error may be responsible. The rearrangement uses TRBV6-1 and TRBJ2-7; 8 nucleotides agree with TRBD1. Germline values: CDR1 MNHNS, CDR2 SASEGT. The CDR3 has 14 amino acids. The CDR3 spells CASSQAGTGYEQYF. The CDR3 nucleotides are TGTGCCAGCAGTCAAGCCGGGACAGGCTACGAGCAGTACTTC.

V and J are TRBV7-9 and TRBJ1-4; 8 nucleotides align to TRBD1. CDR3 size: 18 residues. Unmatched junction bases numbered 19, after V lost 5 bases and J lost 8 bases. The germline CDR1 and CDR2 sequences are SEHNR and FQNEAQ (reference sequence). CDR3 bases: TGTGCCAGCAGCCGCCCTGACCTAGGGACAGGCCAGGACGAAAAACTGTTTTTT. Translated: CASSRPDLGTGQDEKLFF.

This sequence joins TRBV24-1 and TRBJ2-3; D possibly corresponds to TRBD1 (6 bases). V lost 4 bases and J 3 bases, leaving 13 bases between the germline ends. CDR3 length: 15 residues. CDR1 is KGHDR, CDR2 SFDVKD, per germline. CDR3 in amino acids: CATSDDRRLTDTQYF. The DNA for the CDR3 is TGTGCCACCAGTGACGACAGGAGGTTAACAGATACGCAGTATTTT.

The V gene is TRBV3-1 (or the pseudogene TRBV3-2), the J gene TRBJ2-7; no clear D gene. The CDR3 consists of 11 residues. V lost 5 bases to trimming and J lost 3 bases, with 5 bases between them. CDR1 and CDR2 from the germline V gene are LGHDT and YNNKEL (reference sequence). This chain's CDR3 is CASSSGYEQYF. The CDR3 DNA reads as TGTGCCAGCAGCTCCGGCTACGAGCAGTACTTC.

The chain is built from TRBV6-5 and TRBJ1-6; 7 bases map to TRBD1. Germline values: CDR1 MNHEY, CDR2 SVGAGI. The CDR3 sequence is 13 residues long. Trimming cost V 6 bases and J 12 bases; bases outside gene matches: 8. CDR3 in DNA: TGTGCCAGCAGACAGGGGCCGGTCCGACCCCTCCACTTT. Translating it yields CASRQGPVRPLHF.

V usage is TRBV9 and J usage is TRBJ2-2, with 9 bases lining up with TRBD1. In germline, CDR1 is SGDLS, CDR2 YYNGEE. The CDR3 has 17 amino acids. V trimming: 0 bases; J trimming: 5 bases; junction bases outside the gene matches: 8. CDR3 loop: CASSVAGTGYLTGELFF. The CDR3 nucleotides read TGTGCCAGCAGCGTAGCAGGGACAGGGTATTTAACCGGGGAGCTGTTTTTT.

The J gene is TRBJ2-1, the V gene TRBV5-6; possibly TRBD2 for D (5 bases). The CDR3 is 15 amino acids. Trimming took off 0 bases at V and 8 bases at J, with 15 bases between the two ends. In germline, CDR1 is SGHDT, CDR2 YYEEEE. The DNA for the CDR3 is TGTGCCAGCAGCTTGGAACTCACTAGGGTCTATGAGCAGTTCTTC. Translation: CASSLELTRVYEQFF.

The rearrangement links TRBV5-5 to TRBJ2-2; TRBD1 agrees at 8 bases. With 3 bases clipped from V and 5 bases from J, the junction kept 3 bases outside the gene matches. CDR3 size: 14 residues. In germline, CDR1 is SGHKS, CDR2 YYEKEE (reference sequence). CDR3 bases: TGTGCCAGCAGCTGGACAGGGTTGACCGGGGAGCTGTTTTTT. Residues: CASSWTGLTGELFF.

This chain links TRBV30 with TRBJ2-1; possibly TRBD2 for D (6 bases). Germline values: CDR1 GTSNPN, CDR2 SVGIG (reference sequence). The CDR3 covers 13 residues. The V gene lost 5 bases and the J gene lost 5 bases, with 13 bases spanning the gap. Here the CDR3 reads CAWSFGGHNEQFF. DNA for the CDR3: TGTGCCTGGTCTTTCGGGGGACACAATGAGCAGTTCTTC.

The genes are TRBV29-1 and TRBJ2-1; D is ambiguous. Germline loops: CDR1 SQVTM, CDR2 ANQGSEA. Trimming removed 1 base from V and 15 bases from J, with 16 bases in between. CDR3 length: 12 residues. The CDR3 bases are TGCAGCGTTGAAGCTATTCCTAGGCCGCGGTTCTTC. It is translated as CSVEAIPRPRFF.

The rearrangement joins TRBV11-2 to TRBJ2-1, with 8 bases lining up with TRBD2. Germline CDR1 SGHAT, CDR2 FQNNGV. The CDR3 extends over 15 amino acids. Germline trimming cut 6 bases from V and 8 bases from J; bases unmatched to any gene: 12. The CDR3 sequence: CASRYTSGQRDEQFF. The CDR3, as DNA: TGTGCCAGCAGGTATACTAGCGGTCAAAGGGATGAGCAGTTCTTC.

The rearrangement joins TRBV12-5 to TRBJ1-2; TRBD1 matches at 8 bases. Germline V lookup: CDR1 LGHNT, CDR2 FRNRAP. The CDR3 extends over 14 amino acids. The V gene end was trimmed by 4 bases and the J gene end by 12 bases; junction bases not matched to a gene: 13. CDR3 bases: TGTGCTAGTGGTTCCGACCGACAGGGGAGGTTCAACACCTTC. As protein: CASGSDRQGRFNTF.

The gene calls are TRBV29-1 and TRBJ2-7; D possibly corresponds to TRBD1 (6 bases). This CDR3 is built from 13 residues. Trimming removed 5 bases from V and 6 bases from J, with 17 bases in between. Per germline, CDR1 SQVTM and CDR2 ANQGSEA. The CDR3, as DNA: TGCAGCGTTACCCATGGACAGCTCACCGAGCAGTACTTC. It codes for CSVTHGQLTEQYF.

The chain links TRBV5-4 to TRBJ1-1; a weak D match, TRBD1 (5 bases). Looked up from germline, CDR1 is SGHNT and CDR2 is YYREEE (reference sequence). This CDR3 spans 14 amino acids. V lost 0 bases, J lost 5 bases, and 11 bases lay in between. CDR3 loop: CASSLAQGGTEAFF. CDR3 nucleotides: TGTGCCAGCAGCTTGGCCCAGGGAGGGACTGAAGCTTTCTTT. The full variable domain, completed using reference TRBV5-4 and TRBJ1-1, is ETGVTQSPTHLIKTRGQQVTLRCSSQSGHNTVSWYQQALGQGPQFIFQYYREEENGRGNFPPRFSGLQFPNYSSELNVNALELDDSALYLCASSLAQGGTEAFFGQGTRLTVV.

V gene TRBV6-1 combines with J gene TRBJ2-7; no clear D. CDR3 size: 12 residues. CDR1 is MNHNS, CDR2 SASEGT, per germline. The V end lost 1 base, the J end lost 4 bases, and 5 bases lay between the germline ends. The chain's CDR3 is CASSEVSYEQYF. CDR3 nucleotides: TGTGCCAGCAGTGAAGTCAGTTACGAGCAGTACTTC.

This sequence joins TRBV7-6 and TRBJ1-2; 9 positions agree with TRBD1. This CDR3 comprises 15 residues. In germline, CDR1 is SGHVS, CDR2 FNYEAQ. The V and J ends lost 4 bases and 0 bases, in that order; junction bases with no gene match: 3. The CDR3 region is CASSWGQGANYGYTF. The CDR3, as DNA: TGTGCCAGCAGCTGGGGACAGGGAGCTAACTATGGCTACACCTTC. Combining the CDR3 with reference TRBV7-6 and TRBJ1-2 gives the whole variable domain GAGVSQSPRYKVTKRGQDVALRCDPISGHVSLYWYRQALGQGPEFLTYFNYEAQQDKSGLPNDRFSAERPEGSISTLTIQRTEQRDSAMYRCASSWGQGANYGYTFGSGTRLTVV.